This is a list of T cell receptor beta chains from one sample in a study of cytomegalovirus exposure and HLA in healthy donors. Here immunoSEQ multiplex PCR was the method, and the copy in TCRdb shows in-frame clones only, minus some. The data show more than 95,000 clones, roughly 80% seen once. The sequenced material came from PBMCs. Receptors originate from a young man in good health and CMV-seropositive. The CDR3 runs from the conserved cysteine through the conserved F or W. The D gene is left open where the match is weak. Clone sizes are given selectively: once, few, many, or a class where the clone is expanded.

j_call: TRBJ2-7; clone_size: .; v_call: TRBV30; d_call: .; cdr3_aa: CAWSVLGNEQYF; cdr3_nt: TGTGCCTGGAGTGTACTAGGTAACGAGCAGTACTTC
j_call: TRBJ2-5; clone_size: .; v_call: TRBV7-9; d_call: .; cdr3_aa: CASSLGSGNRYQETQYF; cdr3_nt: TGTGCCAGCAGCTTAGGATCCGGGAATAGGTACCAAGAGACCCAGTACTTC
j_call: TRBJ1-5; clone_size: .; v_call: TRBV19; d_call: .; cdr3_aa: CASSIFSGSDSNQPQHF; cdr3_nt: TGTGCCAGTAGTATATTTTCGGGATCGGATAGCAATCAGCCCCAGCATTTT
j_call: TRBJ2-1; clone_size: .; v_call: TRBV4-1; d_call: TRBD1; cdr3_aa: CASSQGDNVGGAKFF; cdr3_nt: TGCGCCAGCAGCCAAGGGGATAATGTAGGGGGCGCGAAGTTCTTC
j_call: TRBJ1-2; clone_size: few; v_call: TRBV27; d_call: .; cdr3_aa: CASSPVTGSLIGYTF; cdr3_nt: TGTGCCAGCAGTCCCGTAACCGGGTCCCTAATTGGCTACACCTTC
j_call: TRBJ1-1; clone_size: .; v_call: TRBV7-9; d_call: .; cdr3_aa: CASSGGGGEKNTEAFF; cdr3_nt: TGTGCCAGCAGCGGGGGGGGTGGGGAGAAGAACACTGAAGCTTTCTTT
j_call: TRBJ2-7; clone_size: .; v_call: TRBV5-1; d_call: .; cdr3_aa: CASSLAISGAPGEQYF; cdr3_nt: TGCGCCAGCAGCTTGGCCATATCTGGGGCGCCCGGGGAGCAGTACTTC
j_call: TRBJ1-1; clone_size: .; v_call: TRBV30; d_call: .; cdr3_aa: CACSEGWDTEAFF; cdr3_nt: TGTGCCTGCAGCGAGGGTTGGGACACTGAAGCTTTCTTT
j_call: TRBJ2-7; clone_size: .; v_call: TRBV9; d_call: TRBD1; cdr3_aa: CASSSSSDRGRGEQYF; cdr3_nt: TGTGCCAGCAGCTCGTCGTCAGACAGGGGACGAGGGGAGCAGTACTTC
j_call: TRBJ1-2; clone_size: .; v_call: TRBV4-1; d_call: .; cdr3_aa: CASSQDYMKNYGYTF; cdr3_nt: TGCGCCAGCAGCCAAGATTACATGAAGAACTATGGCTACACCTTC
j_call: TRBJ2-7; clone_size: .; v_call: TRBV2; d_call: .; cdr3_aa: CATETRRADEQYF; cdr3_nt: TGTGCCACCGAGACTAGGCGGGCGGACGAGCAGTACTTC
j_call: TRBJ1-1; clone_size: once; v_call: TRBV4-1; d_call: .; cdr3_aa: CASSQTGGSTEAFF; cdr3_nt: TGCGCCAGCAGCCAAACTGGCGGGAGCACTGAAGCTTTCTTT
j_call: TRBJ2-1; clone_size: .; v_call: TRBV11-2; d_call: TRBD2; cdr3_aa: CASLLVSGRNEQFF; cdr3_nt: TGTGCCAGCCTGCTTGTTAGCGGGAGAAATGAGCAGTTCTTC
j_call: TRBJ1-1; clone_size: .; v_call: TRBV27; d_call: TRBD1; cdr3_aa: CASSPRGITEAFF; cdr3_nt: TGTGCCAGCAGCCCCAGGGGGATAACTGAAGCTTTCTTT
j_call: TRBJ2-3; clone_size: .; v_call: TRBV5-4; d_call: .; cdr3_aa: CASSLEAGTYTDTQYF; cdr3_nt: TGTGCCAGCAGCTTGGAGGCAGGAACATACACAGATACGCAGTATTTT
j_call: TRBJ1-6; clone_size: .; v_call: TRBV30; d_call: TRBD1; cdr3_aa: CAWSSQGYSPLHF; cdr3_nt: TGTGCCTGGAGTTCACAGGGGTATTCACCCCTCCACTTT
j_call: TRBJ1-1; clone_size: once; v_call: TRBV14; d_call: TRBD1; cdr3_aa: CASSQGLGTDEAFF; cdr3_nt: TGTGCCAGCAGCCAAGGCCTTGGGACAGATGAAGCTTTCTTT
j_call: TRBJ1-1; clone_size: .; v_call: TRBV19; d_call: TRBD1; cdr3_aa: CASSPYGQVNTEAFF; cdr3_nt: TGTGCCAGTAGTCCGTATGGACAGGTGAACACTGAAGCTTTCTTT
j_call: TRBJ1-1; clone_size: once; v_call: TRBV18; d_call: .; cdr3_aa: CASSPRDTNTEAFF; cdr3_nt: TGTGCCAGCTCACCTCGGGATACGAACACTGAAGCTTTCTTT
j_call: TRBJ1-3; clone_size: .; v_call: TRBV19; d_call: TRBD1; cdr3_aa: CASSPRTGGISGNTIYF; cdr3_nt: TGTGCCAGTAGTCCTAGGACAGGGGGCATTTCTGGAAACACCATATATTTT
j_call: TRBJ2-7; clone_size: .; v_call: TRBV2; d_call: .; cdr3_aa: CASRGGLPLSYEQYF; cdr3_nt: TGTGCCAGCAGAGGAGGACTACCACTCTCCTACGAGCAGTACTTC
j_call: TRBJ2-3; clone_size: .; v_call: TRBV6-4; d_call: TRBD1; cdr3_aa: CASSRGTEDTDTQYF; cdr3_nt: TGTGCCAGCAGTAGGGGGACAGAAGACACAGATACGCAGTATTTT
j_call: TRBJ2-2; clone_size: .; v_call: TRBV5-1; d_call: .; cdr3_aa: CASSRHIALLWLGELFF; cdr3_nt: TGCGCCAGCAGCCGGCATATAGCGCTCCTGTGGTTAGGGGAGCTGTTTTTT
j_call: TRBJ2-1; clone_size: .; v_call: TRBV7-9; d_call: .; cdr3_aa: CASSLDGGSYNEQFF; cdr3_nt: TGTGCCAGCAGCTTAGACGGCGGCTCCTACAATGAGCAGTTCTTC
j_call: TRBJ2-2; clone_size: once; v_call: TRBV4-3; d_call: TRBD1; cdr3_aa: CASSQDMGQSNTGELFF; cdr3_nt: TGCGCCAGCAGCCAAGATATGGGACAGTCGAACACCGGGGAGCTGTTTTTT
j_call: TRBJ1-1; clone_size: .; v_call: TRBV30; d_call: .; cdr3_aa: CAWFSMGGIDTEAFF; cdr3_nt: TGTGCCTGGTTTAGTATGGGGGGTATTGACACTGAAGCTTTCTTT
j_call: TRBJ1-1; clone_size: .; v_call: TRBV18; d_call: .; cdr3_aa: CASSPRGQNTEAFF; cdr3_nt: TGTGCCAGCTCACCACGAGGACAGAACACTGAAGCTTTCTTT
j_call: TRBJ1-4; clone_size: .; v_call: TRBV19; d_call: .; cdr3_aa: CASSNVVTGFGGPANEKLFF; cdr3_nt: TGTGCCAGTAGTAATGTTGTTACGGGCTTCGGGGGTCCGGCTAATGAAAAACTGTTTTTT
j_call: TRBJ1-2; clone_size: .; v_call: TRBV27; d_call: .; cdr3_aa: CASSLTAERNYGYTF; cdr3_nt: TGTGCCAGCAGTTTAACTGCCGAAAGAAACTATGGCTACACCTTC
j_call: TRBJ1-4; clone_size: few; v_call: TRBV25-1; d_call: .; cdr3_aa: CASTRGTNEKLFF; cdr3_nt: TGTGCCAGCACGAGGGGGACTAATGAAAAACTGTTTTTT
j_call: TRBJ2-1; clone_size: .; v_call: TRBV4-3; d_call: TRBD2; cdr3_aa: CASSPRLTSGGALQQFF; cdr3_nt: TGCGCCAGCAGCCCCCGACTGACTAGCGGGGGGGCCCTTCAGCAGTTCTTC
j_call: TRBJ1-1; clone_size: .; v_call: TRBV5-6; d_call: TRBD1; cdr3_aa: CASSLPGQGASAFF; cdr3_nt: TGTGCCAGCAGCTTGCCGGGACAGGGGGCCTCGGCTTTCTTT
j_call: TRBJ1-1; clone_size: .; v_call: TRBV19; d_call: TRBD1; cdr3_aa: CATTDRGTEAFF; cdr3_nt: TGTGCCACTACGGACAGGGGGACTGAAGCTTTCTTT